One and the same sample provided the 5 T cell receptor beta chains below, sequenced in a study of T-cell memory formation after mild COVID-19. TCRdb itself ran the 5' RACE reads through MiXCR, one entry per CDR3 protein. The data show under 650,000 distinct CDR3 sequences, with more than 15% seen just once and approximately 12% held by the top ten. Sequenced input: PBMCs or a T cell subset sorted from them (not recorded which). These receptors were obtained from an adult woman who had mild COVID-19 (a few samples of this study predate the infection). Cell type and time point are not known.

The genes are TRBV7-3 and TRBJ2-2; no clear D. The germline V gene has CDR1 SGHTA and CDR2 FQGTGA. The V end lost 6 bases, the J end lost 2 bases, and 16 bases lay between the germline ends. The CDR3 length is 16 residues. This CDR3 is CASRPDPLLNTGELFF. Here the CDR3 DNA reads TGTGCCAGCAGACCGGACCCCCTCTTAAACACCGGGGAGCTGTTTTTT.

This sequence joins TRBV6-5 and TRBJ2-7, with D tentatively TRBD2 (6 bases). The CDR3 contains 15 residues. In germline, CDR1 is MNHEY, CDR2 SVGAGI. V was trimmed by 7 bases and J by 0 bases, leaving 16 bases between them. DNA for the CDR3: TGTGCCAGCACCGAGGGACTCTTGAGCTCCTACGAGCAGTACTTC. Its protein product is CASTEGLLSSYEQYF.

This clonotype turned up a few times. The genes are TRBV7-9 and TRBJ2-3, with D possibly TRBD2 on 6 matching bases. Germline CDR1 and CDR2: SEHNR and FQNEAQ (reference sequence). This CDR3 region has 15 residues. Deletions cut 5 bases from V and 4 bases from J, with 16 bases between. The CDR3 protein is CASSAGRQGPDTQYF. The CDR3 DNA is TGTGCCAGCAGCGCGGGACGTCAAGGGCCAGATACGCAGTATTTT. Full variable domain (remainder filled in from reference TRBV7-9 and TRBJ2-3): DTGVSQNPRHKITKRGQNVTFRCDPISEHNRLYWYRQTLGQGPEFLTYFQNEAQLEKSRLLSDRFSAERPKGSFSTLEIQRTEQGDSAMYLCASSAGRQGPDTQYFGPGTRLTVL.

This clonotype was observed a few times. The genes are TRBV18 and TRBJ2-5; perhaps TRBD2 as D (5 bases). CDR1 is KGHSH, CDR2 LQKENI, per germline. The CDR3 sequence is 13 residues long. Trimming stripped 4 bases from V and 7 bases from J, with 13 bases between. CDR3 sequence: CASSRTPLATQYF. DNA of the CDR3: TGTGCCAGCTCACGGACTCCCCTCGCGACCCAGTACTTC.

V is TRBV5-1 and J is TRBJ1-1; a weak D match, TRBD1 (6 bases). Germline V lookup: CDR1 SGHRS, CDR2 YFSETQ. The ends were cut back, 3 bases at V and 4 bases at J, with 13 bases in the middle. The CDR3 extends over 14 amino acids. CDR3 DNA: TGCGCCAGCAGCTCAGGGGAGATTAGCACTGAAGCTTTCTTT. Amino acids: CASSSGEISTEAFF.